This T cell receptor (beta chain) was captured in a study of CD8+CD57+ T cells in acquired aplastic anemia. Study as a whole: DNA per sorted CD4+ or CD8+ sample ranged roughly 0.17 to 27.4 ug, averaging roughly 3.3 ug. Points from the study as a whole: For CD8+ Simpson's diversity, patients and controls showed no significant difference.

Genomic DNA was employed as the template in profiling TCR beta VDJ and CDR3. TCRdb re-called the reads through MiXCR, storing one row per CDR3 protein. Among approximately 220,000 distinct CDR3 sequences, roughly half were seen once, and the ten largest hold about 7.8%. Notes on this clonotype: Its target is unknown.

Selection for sequencing was limited to patients who had shown CD8+CD57+ cell expansion by flow cytometry. V was cut by 3 bases and J by 7 bases, with 10 bases left in between. From germline, CDR1 is DFQATT and CDR2 SNEGSKA (reference sequence). The CDR3 is 13 amino acids. Sequencing used sorted CD4+, CD8+, or CD8+CD57+ T cells (not recorded which) from PBMCs. This sequence was found in a human donor with aplastic anemia. This chain joins TRBV20-1 and TRBJ1-6; the D gene is possibly TRBD1 (5 bases). CDR3 residues: CSASVRTNSPLHF. CDR3 nucleotides: TGCAGTGCTAGTGTCAGGACAAATTCACCCCTCCACTTT.